A single sample gave rise to the 22 T cell receptor beta chains below, sequenced in a study of blood T cell repertoires in COVID-19. The method was immunoSEQ multiplex PCR; TCRdb's version includes in-frame clones alone and lacks a portion of them. This table holds about 190,000 clones, over 75% found once. Sequencing was carried out using peripheral blood. These receptors all stem from a woman in her forties or fifties with acute or convalescent COVID-19.

Points on this clone: At one end, the junction sequence differs from germline, possibly due to a read error. CDR3 sequence: CASSQVSGTPVKF. CDR3 nucleotides: TGTGCCAGCAGCCAAGTGAGCGGGACACCCGTCAAGTTC. J is TRBJ2-7 and V is TRBV3-1 (or the pseudogene TRBV3-2); the D gene is possibly TRBD2 (7 bases). Germline V CDR1 and CDR2: LGHDT, YNNKEL (reference sequence). The CDR3 extends over 13 amino acids.

The gene calls are TRBV3-1 (or the pseudogene TRBV3-2) and TRBJ1-2; tentative D call: TRBD1 (5 bases). This CDR3 comprises 14 residues. CDR1 LGHDT and CDR2 YNNKEL come from the germline V gene (reference sequence). Trimming took 5 bases from V and 8 from J, leaving 18 bases between them. The CDR3 sequence is CASSSRAGEHGYTF. The CDR3 nucleotides read TGTGCCAGCAGCTCTAGGGCGGGGGAACACGGCTACACCTTC.

The chain has TRBV7-2 and TRBJ2-1; 8 nucleotides align to TRBD1. CDR3 length: 14 residues. Germline-derived CDR1 and CDR2 are SGHTA and FQGNSA. Germline trimming cut 1 base from V and 5 bases from J; bases unmatched to any gene: 1. CDR3 sequence (DNA): TGTGCCAGCAGCTTAGACAGGGGGAACAATGAGCAGTTCTTC. Its protein product is CASSLDRGNNEQFF.

Comments on this clone: Other DNA sequences in the same sample also yield this CDR3. The V call is TRBV12-3 or TRBV12-4, the J call TRBJ1-5; perhaps TRBD1 as D (5 bases). V gave up 1 base and J gave up 7 bases, with 8 bases separating them. The CDR3 totals 13 residues. CDR3 sequence reads: CASSLGQGQPQHF. The CDR3 nucleotides read TGTGCCAGCAGTTTAGGGCAGGGACAGCCCCAGCATTTT.

This clone was observed a handful of times. The chain uses TRBV5-6 and TRBJ2-5, with D maybe TRBD1 (5 bases). The CDR3 is made up of 15 amino acids. V was trimmed by 4 bases and J by 5 bases, leaving 18 bases between them. Germline CDR1 reads SGHDT; CDR2 reads YYEEEE. For the CDR3, the DNA is TGTGCCAGCAGCCTGCTACGTGGGGCCGTGGAGACCCAGTACTTC. Translated, it gives CASSLLRGAVETQYF.

The chain combines TRBV9 with TRBJ1-2; the D gene is possibly TRBD1 (6 bases). Germline V lookup: CDR1 SGDLS, CDR2 YYNGEE. The V and J ends lost 4 bases and 8 bases respectively, with 15 bases between them. The CDR3 runs to 13 residues. CDR3 loop: CASSPSGAEGYTF. CDR3 coding DNA: TGTGCCAGCAGCCCCTCAGGGGCGGAGGGCTACACCTTC.

In its sample, this clone was seen a few times. The chain uses TRBV27 and TRBJ2-7, with TRBD1 matching 7 bases. The CDR3 is 16 amino acids. Trimming cost V 6 bases and J 2 bases; bases outside gene matches: 13. Germline V gives CDR1 MNHEY, CDR2 SMNVEV (reference sequence). The DNA of the CDR3 is TGTGCCAGCAGGAAGACAGGGAATCTACCAGCCTACGAGCAGTACTTC. Encoded protein: CASRKTGNLPAYEQYF.

V usage is TRBV19 and J usage is TRBJ2-1; 10 positions match TRBD2. Looked up from germline, CDR1 is LNHDA and CDR2 is SQIVND (reference sequence). The CDR3 has 15 residues. The V gene end was trimmed by 5 bases and the J gene end by 9 bases; junction bases not matched to a gene: 10. This CDR3 is CASSSGAGGLGEQFF. The CDR3 nucleotides are TGTGCCAGTAGTTCAGGAGCGGGAGGGCTTGGTGAGCAGTTCTTC.

The rearrangement uses TRBV6-2 or TRBV6-3 and TRBJ2-7, with D uncertain. The germline gives CDR1 MNHEY, CDR2 SVGEGT. V gave up 0 bases and J gave up 2 bases, with 11 bases separating them. The CDR3 has 15 amino acids. The CDR3 DNA reads as TGTGCCAGCAGTTACTCGAGCGTAGCAACCTACGAGCAGTACTTC. Translated: CASSYSSVATYEQYF.

Only one count was recorded for this clone. Written as DNA, the CDR3 is TGTGCCAGTAGTATTACAGGGGGTACTGGGGCCAACGTCCTGACTTTC. Protein sequence: CASSITGGTGANVLTF. This chain uses TRBV19 with TRBJ2-6; 8 bases are shared with TRBD1. V shed 3 bases, J shed 2 bases, and the junction held 3 bases outside the gene matches. The CDR3 has 16 residues. Germline V gene lookup returns CDR1 LNHDA and CDR2 SQIVND (reference sequence).

The CDR3 sequence is CASSLVTGARGKLFF. DNA of the CDR3: TGTGCCAGCAGTTTAGTGACAGGCGCTAGGGGTAAACTGTTTTTT. This rearrangement joins TRBV6-6 to TRBJ1-4; tentative D call: TRBD1 (6 bases). Trimming removed 4 bases from V and 11 bases from J, with 20 bases in between. The CDR3 is 15 residues long. Germline CDR1 MNHNY, CDR2 SVGAGI (reference sequence).

CDR3 nucleotides: TGCAGTAGCGTCCCATCTGGGCGTTCAAACACTGAAGCTTTCTTT. Protein: CSSVPSGRSNTEAFF. The chain recombines TRBV29-1 with TRBJ1-1, with D unresolved. The V gene's germline CDR1 is SQVTM and CDR2 ANQGSEA. CDR3 length: 15 residues.

The rearrangement joins TRBV5-6 to TRBJ1-4, with TRBD1 identical over 10 bases. V was pared by 4 bases and J by 6 bases, with 9 bases of the junction left unmatched. Germline V CDR1 and CDR2: SGHDT, YYEEEE. The CDR3 spans 16 residues. Written as DNA, the CDR3 is TGTGCCAGCAGCCCGGGGACAGGGGCGCGGGATGAAAAACTGTTTTTT. Its protein is CASSPGTGARDEKLFF.

The chain is built from TRBV28 and TRBJ1-4; D is ambiguous. Per germline, CDR1 MDHEN and CDR2 SYDVKM. Trimming took 5 bases from V and 8 from J, leaving 9 bases between them. The CDR3 is 12 amino acids. The CDR3 region has the DNA TGTGCCAGCAGTCTACGAGGGGAAAAACTGTTTTTT. It specifies CASSLRGEKLFF.

This sequence joins TRBV5-1 and TRBJ2-1, with 13 bases aligning to TRBD2. With V trimmed by 4 bases and J by 5 bases, 6 bases remained unmatched. The germline V gene encodes CDR1 SGHRS and CDR2 YFSETQ. This CDR3 is 16 amino acids long. The CDR3 loop is CASSPGLAGLNNEQFF. The CDR3 coding sequence is TGCGCCAGCAGCCCGGGACTAGCGGGACTTAACAATGAGCAGTTCTTC. The whole variable domain, remainder taken from reference TRBV5-1 and TRBJ2-1, is KAGVTQTPRYLIKTRGQQVTLSCSPISGHRSVSWYQQTPGQGLQFLFEYFSETQRNKGNFPGRFSGRQFSNSRSEMNVSTLELGDSALYLCASSPGLAGLNNEQFFGPGTRLTVL.

This chain uses TRBV30 with TRBJ2-5; 16 positions agree with TRBD2. Looked up from germline, CDR1 is GTSNPN and CDR2 is SVGIG (reference sequence). The V and J ends lost 3 bases and 5 bases, in that order; junction bases with no gene match: 6. This CDR3 contains 16 residues. The CDR3 sequence is CAWSPGTSGRGETQYF. CDR3 nucleotides: TGTGCCTGGAGCCCTGGGACTAGCGGGAGGGGGGAGACCCAGTACTTC.

The chain recombines TRBV7-8 with TRBJ2-7, with a tentative D call TRBD2 (6 bases). This CDR3 has 14 amino acids. Trimming stripped 3 bases from V and 6 bases from J, with 15 bases between. From germline, CDR1 is SGHVS and CDR2 FQNEAQ. The CDR3 protein is CASSLGGVPSEQYF. CDR3 nucleotide sequence: TGTGCCAGCAGCTTGGGGGGAGTCCCTTCCGAGCAGTACTTC.

V and J are TRBV28 and TRBJ1-3, with 8 bases fitting TRBD1. With 5 bases clipped from V and 4 bases from J, the junction kept 7 bases outside the gene matches. CDR1 and CDR2 (germline): MDHEN, SYDVKM. The CDR3 spans 15 residues. CDR3 nucleotides: TGTGCCAGCAGTCTGCCTGGACAGGGAGGAAACACCATATATTTT. This sequence encodes CASSLPGQGGNTIYF.

This sequence joins TRBV18 and TRBJ1-2; tentative D call: TRBD1 (6 bases). The CDR3 consists of 13 residues. The V end was cut by 3 bases, the J end by 4 bases, with 9 bases between. Germline V gene data show CDR1 as KGHSH and CDR2 as LQKENI. CDR3 sequence: CASSPDSLYGYTF. Here the CDR3 DNA reads TGTGCCAGCTCACCGGACAGCCTCTATGGCTACACCTTC.

The chain has TRBV12-2 and TRBJ1-1; TRBD1, the D gene given by the table, was not confirmed from the DNA. TRBV12-2 has pseudogene status. The CDR3 loop spans 12 amino acids. CDR3 in amino acids: CASRTDKPEAFF. The DNA for the CDR3 is TGTGCAAGTCGCACGGACAAGCCTGAAGCTTTCTTT.

The genes are TRBV7-2 and TRBJ2-2, with a tentative D call TRBD1 (6 bases). Germline values: CDR1 SGHTA, CDR2 FQGNSA. CDR3 length equals 17 residues. The ends were cut back, 3 bases at V and 0 bases at J, with 14 bases in the middle. The CDR3 nucleotides read TGTGCCAGCAGCTTCGACCGGGACACTCCGAACACCGGGGAGCTGTTTTTT. Encoded protein: CASSFDRDTPNTGELFF.

The gene calls are TRBV19 and TRBJ1-2; D is unclear. V shed 5 bases and J shed 5 bases, with 9 bases lying between them. The CDR3 runs to 12 residues. Germline CDR1 is LNHDA and CDR2 is SQIVND (reference sequence). Here the CDR3 reads CASSEAVYGYTF. The CDR3 nucleotides are TGTGCCAGTAGTGAGGCAGTGTATGGCTACACCTTC.